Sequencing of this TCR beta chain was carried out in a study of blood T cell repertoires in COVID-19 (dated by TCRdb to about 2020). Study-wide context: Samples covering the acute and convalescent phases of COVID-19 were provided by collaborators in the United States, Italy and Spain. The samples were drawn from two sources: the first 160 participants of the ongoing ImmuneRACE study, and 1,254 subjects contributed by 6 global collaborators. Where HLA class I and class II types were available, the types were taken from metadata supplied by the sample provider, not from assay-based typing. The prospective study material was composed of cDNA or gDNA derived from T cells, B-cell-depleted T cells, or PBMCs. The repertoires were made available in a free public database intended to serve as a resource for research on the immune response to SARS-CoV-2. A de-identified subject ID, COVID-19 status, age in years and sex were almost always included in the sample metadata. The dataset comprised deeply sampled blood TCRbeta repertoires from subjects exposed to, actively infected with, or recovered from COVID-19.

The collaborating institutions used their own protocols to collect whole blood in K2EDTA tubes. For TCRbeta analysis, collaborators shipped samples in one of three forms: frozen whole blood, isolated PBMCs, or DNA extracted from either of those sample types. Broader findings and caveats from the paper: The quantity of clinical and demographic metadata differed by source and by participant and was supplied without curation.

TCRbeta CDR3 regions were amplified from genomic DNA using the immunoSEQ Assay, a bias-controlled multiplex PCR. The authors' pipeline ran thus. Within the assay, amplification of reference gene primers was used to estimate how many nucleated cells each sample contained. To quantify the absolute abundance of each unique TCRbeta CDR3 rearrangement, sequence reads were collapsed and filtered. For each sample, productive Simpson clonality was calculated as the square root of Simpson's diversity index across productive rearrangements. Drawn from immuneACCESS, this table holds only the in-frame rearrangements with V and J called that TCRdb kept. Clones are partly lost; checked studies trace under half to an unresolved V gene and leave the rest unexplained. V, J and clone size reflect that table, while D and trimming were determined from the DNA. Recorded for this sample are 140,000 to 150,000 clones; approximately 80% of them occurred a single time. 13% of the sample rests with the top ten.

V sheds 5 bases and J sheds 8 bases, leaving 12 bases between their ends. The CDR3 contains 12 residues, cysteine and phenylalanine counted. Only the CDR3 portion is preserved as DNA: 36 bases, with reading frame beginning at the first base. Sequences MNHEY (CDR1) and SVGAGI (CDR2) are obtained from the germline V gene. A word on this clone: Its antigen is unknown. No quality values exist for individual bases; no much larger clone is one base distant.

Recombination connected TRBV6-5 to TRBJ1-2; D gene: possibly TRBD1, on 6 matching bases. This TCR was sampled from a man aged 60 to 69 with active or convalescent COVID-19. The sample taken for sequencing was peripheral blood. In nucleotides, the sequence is TGTGCCAGCAGTACCAGGGGAGGGGGCTACACCTTC. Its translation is CASSTRGGGYTF.